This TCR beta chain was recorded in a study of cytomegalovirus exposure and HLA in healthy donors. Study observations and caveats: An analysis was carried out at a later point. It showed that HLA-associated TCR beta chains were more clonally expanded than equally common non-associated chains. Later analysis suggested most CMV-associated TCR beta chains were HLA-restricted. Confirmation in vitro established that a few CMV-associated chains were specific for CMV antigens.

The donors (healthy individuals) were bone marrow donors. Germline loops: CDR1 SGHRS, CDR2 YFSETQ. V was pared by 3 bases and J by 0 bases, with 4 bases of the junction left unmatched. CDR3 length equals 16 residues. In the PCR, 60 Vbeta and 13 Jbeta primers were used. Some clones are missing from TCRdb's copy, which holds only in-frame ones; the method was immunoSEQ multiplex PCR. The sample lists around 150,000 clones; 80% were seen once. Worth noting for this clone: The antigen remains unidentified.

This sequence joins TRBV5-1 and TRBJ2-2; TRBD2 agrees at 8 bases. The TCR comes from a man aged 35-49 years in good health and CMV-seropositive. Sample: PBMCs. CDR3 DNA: TGCGCCAGCAGCTGGGGAGCGGGGGCGAACACCGGGGAGCTGTTTTTT. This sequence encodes CASSWGAGANTGELFF.